One sample yielded the 25 T cell receptor beta chains listed below, sequenced in a study of cytomegalovirus exposure and HLA in healthy donors. Assay used: immunoSEQ multiplex PCR; TCRdb lists only in-frame clones, some missing. Counted here are 190,000 or so clones, about 80% occurring once; the ten biggest clones make up roughly 2.8%. Source material: PBMCs. These receptor sequences come from a woman aged 18-30 years in good health and CMV-seropositive.

This chain connects TRBV7-9 to TRBJ2-1, with TRBD2 matching 7 bases. The CDR3 sequence is 16 residues long. Germline loops: CDR1 SEHNR, CDR2 FQNEAQ (reference sequence). Trimming took 4 bases from V and 0 from J; bases not matched to a gene: 6. CDR3 DNA: TGTGCCAGCAGCTCACGCGGGGGTTTCTCCTACAATGAGCAGTTCTTC. It encodes CASSSRGGFSYNEQFF.

The chain links TRBV13 to TRBJ2-1; D possibly corresponds to TRBD2 (7 bases). V shed 5 bases and J shed 4 bases, with 15 bases lying between them. Germline V CDR1 and CDR2: PRHDT, FYEKMQ (reference sequence). The CDR3 spans 15 residues. CDR3 DNA: TGTGCCAGCAGCCCCAGGGGCGGGGGTTACAATGAGCAGTTCTTC. Protein product: CASSPRGGGYNEQFF.

The V gene is TRBV7-7, the J gene TRBJ2-6, with no clear D. Trimming pared 1 base from V and 2 bases from J, leaving 6 bases between. The CDR3 spans 15 residues. Germline CDR1 SSHAT, CDR2 FNYEAQ (reference sequence). The DNA of the CDR3 is TGTGCCAGCAGCTTAGACTCTACTGGGGCCAACGTCCTGACTTTC. This codes for CASSLDSTGANVLTF.

In its sample, this clone was seen a few times. The V gene is TRBV5-1, the J gene TRBJ2-7; 10 nucleotides align to TRBD2. The germline gives CDR1 SGHRS, CDR2 YFSETQ. The CDR3 runs 13 residues. Unmatched junction bases numbered 7, after V lost 1 base and J lost 12 bases. CDR3 residues: CASSLRTSGERYF. In nucleotides, the CDR3 is TGCGCCAGCAGCTTGAGAACTAGCGGGGAAAGGTACTTC.

The rearrangement joins TRBV11-1 to TRBJ1-1; unclear D gene. Germline V gene data show CDR1 as SGHAT and CDR2 as FQDESV (reference sequence). The germline V and J ends were trimmed by 5 bases and 5 bases, with 18 bases remaining between them. CDR3 length: 15 residues. CDR3: CASSPSPAAETEAFF. The CDR3 coding sequence is TGTGCCAGCAGCCCATCGCCCGCGGCGGAGACTGAAGCTTTCTTT.

The chain combines TRBV7-2 with TRBJ2-5; 7 bases match TRBD1. The V and J ends lost 1 base and 3 bases, in that order; junction bases with no gene match: 2. CDR1 SGHTA and CDR2 FQGNSA come from the germline V gene. This CDR3 is built from 14 residues. The CDR3 coding sequence is TGTGCCAGCAGCTTAGTAGGGACAGAAGAGACCCAGTACTTC. This codes for CASSLVGTEETQYF.

This clone was recorded a few times. V and J are TRBV4-1 and TRBJ2-7; possibly TRBD2 for D (7 bases). From germline, CDR1 is MGHRA and CDR2 YSYEKL. The CDR3 consists of 16 residues. Trimming removed 0 bases at V and 7 bases at J, with 19 bases between. CDR3 amino acids: CASSQDGGGGQSEQYF. CDR3 nucleotide sequence: TGCGCCAGCAGCCAAGATGGAGGCGGGGGCCAGTCAGAGCAGTACTTC.

The rearrangement links TRBV11-3 to TRBJ2-1; D may be TRBD2 (6 bases). This CDR3 spans 17 amino acids. V was shortened by 4 bases and J by 7 bases, with 23 bases between the two germline ends. The V gene's germline CDR1 is SGHNT and CDR2 YENEEA. The CDR3 bases are TGTGCCAGCAGCTCATTCACCGGGGACTGGGGGGTTAATGAGCAGTTCTTC. This encodes CASSSFTGDWGVNEQFF.

With regard to this clone: The sample holds other DNA sequences that translate to the same CDR3. V usage is TRBV6-1 and J usage is TRBJ1-1, with TRBD1 identical over 8 bases. Germline V gene data show CDR1 as MNHNS and CDR2 as SASEGT. The CDR3 sequence is 13 residues long. V lost 6 bases, J lost 5 bases, and 5 bases stayed unmatched. CDR3 nucleotide sequence: TGTGCCAGCAGAAGAACAGGGGGGACTGAAGCTTTCTTT. Encoded protein: CASRRTGGTEAFF.

For this clone: This sample also contains other DNA sequences that code for the same CDR3. V usage is TRBV5-1 and J usage is TRBJ2-2, with 10 bases fitting TRBD1. Germline V gene data show CDR1 as SGHRS and CDR2 as YFSETQ. The CDR3 contains 15 residues. J was trimmed by 4 bases and V by 3 bases; bases with no gene match: 3. The CDR3 nucleotides are TGCGCCAGCAGCTCAGGACAGGGGGGCACCGGGGAGCTGTTTTTT. It is translated as CASSSGQGGTGELFF.

This chain connects TRBV7-3 to TRBJ1-1; D is unclear. Per germline, CDR1 SGHTA and CDR2 FQGTGA. V was trimmed by 5 bases and J by 0 bases, leaving 7 bases between them. The CDR3 spans 13 residues. In DNA form, the CDR3 reads TGTGCCAGCAGCCAACATATGAACACTGAAGCTTTCTTT. Residues: CASSQHMNTEAFF.

The J gene is TRBJ1-6, the V gene TRBV7-3; possible D gene TRBD1, 5 bases. Between the trimmed V and J ends, which lost 5 bases and 10 bases, there was a span of 15 bases. Germline V gene lookup returns CDR1 SGHTA and CDR2 FQGTGA. CDR3 length: 14 residues. The CDR3 DNA follows: TGTGCCAGCAGCCTCGGCGGGGGTAGCTCACCCCTCCACTTT. This translates into CASSLGGGSSPLHF. The variable domain in full, completed from reference TRBV7-3 and TRBJ1-6, reads GAGVSQTPSNKVTEKGKYVELRCDPISGHTALYWYRQSLGQGPEFLIYFQGTGAADDSGLPNDRFFAVRPEGSVSTLKIQRTERGDSAVYLCASSLGGGSSPLHFGNGTRLTVT.

The rearrangement joins TRBV27 to TRBJ2-1; D may be TRBD1 (5 bases). The CDR3 spans 14 residues. V was cut by 3 bases and J by 5 bases, with 11 bases left in between. The germline gives CDR1 MNHEY, CDR2 SMNVEV (reference sequence). CDR3 sequence reads: CASSLFDRNNEQFF. The CDR3 DNA is TGTGCCAGCAGTTTGTTCGACAGAAACAATGAGCAGTTCTTC.

The chain links TRBV5-1 to TRBJ2-3, with D unresolved. The germline CDR1 and CDR2 sequences are SGHRS and YFSETQ. The CDR3 consists of 14 residues. V lost 2 bases, J lost 2 bases, and 9 bases lay in between. The CDR3 reads CASSFETATDTQYF. The CDR3 DNA is TGCGCCAGCAGCTTCGAAACAGCCACAGATACGCAGTATTTT.

The chain is built from TRBV5-4 and TRBJ1-2, with no clear D. CDR1 and CDR2 from the germline V gene are SGHNT and YYREEE (reference sequence). This CDR3 comprises 13 residues. Between the trimmed V and J ends, which lost 2 bases and 0 bases, there was a span of 5 bases. Here the CDR3 DNA reads TGTGCCAGCAGCTTATCTTCTAACTATGGCTACACCTTC. Its protein product is CASSLSSNYGYTF.

This sequence joins TRBV5-6 and TRBJ1-5; D unclear. V was trimmed by 2 bases and J by 4 bases, leaving 13 bases between them. Germline lookup yields CDR1 SGHDT and CDR2 YYEEEE. CDR3 length: 15 residues. Here the CDR3 reads CASSFGTLRNQPQHF. The CDR3 DNA sequence: TGTGCCAGCAGCTTTGGAACATTGAGGAATCAGCCCCAGCATTTT.

This clone was observed a single time. J is TRBJ1-1 and V is TRBV11-2; D perhaps matches TRBD1 (6 bases). V was shortened by 6 bases and J by 10 bases, with 24 bases between the two germline ends. Germline-derived CDR1 and CDR2 are SGHAT and FQNNGV. CDR3 size: 15 residues. CDR3 nucleotide sequence: TGTGCCAGCAGTGGATTGGGGGGGGCGCGAGGAGGAGCTTTCTTT. Translation: CASSGLGGARGGAFF.

The chain joins TRBV15 to TRBJ2-7, with D possibly TRBD1 on 5 matching bases. Germline V gene sequence: CDR1 LNHNV, CDR2 YYDKDF (reference sequence). Between the trimmed V and J ends, which lost 7 bases and 2 bases, there was a span of 24 bases. CDR3 length: 17 residues. The CDR3 DNA reads as TGTGCCACCACATCGGGCCAACTGGATGACAGTCCCTACGAGCAGTACTTC. Translated: CATTSGQLDDSPYEQYF.

This chain connects TRBV7-2 to TRBJ2-3, with 13 bases identical to TRBD2. The germline V gene encodes CDR1 SGHTA and CDR2 FQGNSA. V was pared by 8 bases and J by 1 base, with 3 bases of the junction left unmatched. The CDR3 sequence is 15 residues long. In nucleotides, the CDR3 is TGTGCCAGCGGAGGGACTAGCGGGGGCACAGATACGCAGTATTTT. The encoded protein is CASGGTSGGTDTQYF.

This rearrangement joins TRBV10-3 to TRBJ2-3, with D tentatively TRBD2 (6 bases). CDR3 length equals 13 residues. V was shortened by 5 bases and J by 3 bases, with 9 bases between the two germline ends. Germline loops: CDR1 ENHRY, CDR2 SYGVKD. The DNA for the CDR3 is TGTGCCATCAGTTGGGGGGATACAGATACGCAGTATTTT. Amino acid sequence: CAISWGDTDTQYF.

This clone appeared a few times. This sequence joins TRBV10-3 and TRBJ1-2; possibly TRBD1 for D (5 bases). V was shortened by 6 bases and J by 6 bases, with 17 bases between the two germline ends. CDR3 length: 14 residues. Germline CDR1 and CDR2: ENHRY and SYGVKD. CDR3 nucleotides: TGTGCCATCAGAACGATCAGGGAGGACAATGGCTACACCTTC. Amino acid sequence: CAIRTIREDNGYTF.

This chain joins TRBV7-8 and TRBJ2-1; 8 bases map to TRBD2. The CDR3 contains 16 residues. Trimming took 1 base from V and 7 from J; bases not matched to a gene: 9. Germline values: CDR1 SGHVS, CDR2 FQNEAQ. The CDR3: CASSLGWAGGRNEQFF. The CDR3 bases are TGTGCCAGCAGCTTAGGCTGGGCGGGGGGCCGGAATGAGCAGTTCTTC. The complete variable domain, with remaining parts taken from reference TRBV7-8 and TRBJ2-1, reads GAGVSQSPRYKVAKRGQDVALRCDPISGHVSLFWYQQALGQGPEFLTYFQNEAQLDKSGLPSDRFFAERPEGSVSTLKIQRTQQEDSAVYLCASSLGWAGGRNEQFFGPGTRLTVL.

This chain joins TRBV6-5 and TRBJ1-2; 7 nucleotides line up with TRBD1. Per the germline V gene, CDR1 is MNHEY and CDR2 is SVGAGI. The length of the CDR3 is 15 residues. J gave up 4 bases and V 7 bases, and 12 bases lay outside the gene matches. The CDR3 DNA reads as TGTGCCAGCACCCGACTACAGGGGTCCTCCTATGGCTACACCTTC. Translating it yields CASTRLQGSSYGYTF.

The chain has TRBV12-5 and TRBJ2-1; D may be TRBD2 (7 bases). The germline V gene has CDR1 LGHNT and CDR2 FRNRAP. This CDR3 comprises 15 residues. The V end lost 4 bases, the J end lost 15 bases, and 25 bases lay between the germline ends. CDR3 amino acids: CASGSEGEGMFFRFF. DNA for the CDR3: TGTGCTAGTGGTTCTGAGGGGGAGGGCATGTTTTTTCGGTTCTTC.

This sequence joins TRBV2 and TRBJ2-5; TRBD2 matches at 10 bases. V lost 6 bases and J lost 3; bases outside the gene matches: 7. The CDR3 extends over 15 amino acids. Germline CDR1 is SNHLY and CDR2 is FYNNEI. The CDR3 nucleotides are TGTGCCAGCAGAACCGGGACTAGCGTAAAAGAGACCCAGTACTTC. Translation: CASRTGTSVKETQYF.